These T cell receptor beta chains were read from a single sample in a study of blood T cell repertoires in COVID-19. Sequencing was performed with immunoSEQ multiplex PCR; in TCRdb, only in-frame clones are kept and a portion is missing. The sample records tens of thousands of clones, more than 85% being singletons. Sequencing was performed on peripheral blood. The receptors were gathered from a human donor with active COVID-19. The donor label of this sample is uncertain. CDR3s include the opening cysteine and the closing phenylalanine or tryptophan. A D gene is named only where the DNA matches it firmly. Expanded clones are given a class, and other clones once, few, many or no size at all.

once,-,TRBJ1-3,15,TRBV19,TGTGCCAGTAGTATAGGGGCAAATCCTGGAAACACCATATATTTT,CASSIGANPGNTIYF
-,TRBD2,TRBJ2-1,15,TRBV28,TGTGCCAGCAGTTTTATAGCGGGAGGGCTCAATGAGCAGTTCTTC,CASSFIAGGLNEQFF
-,TRBD1,TRBJ1-2,13,TRBV19,TGTGCCAGCGGGACAGGGGGAGGCTATGGCTACACCTTC,CASGTGGGYGYTF
-,TRBD1,TRBJ1-2,14,TRBV18,TGTGCCAGCTCACCCAAGACAGGGAACTATGGCTACACCTTC,CASSPKTGNYGYTF
-,-,TRBJ1-5,12,TRBV5-6,TGTGCCAGCAGCTTAGGAGATCAGCCCCAGCATTTT,CASSLGDQPQHF
-,-,TRBJ2-4,15,TRBV19,TGTGCCAGTAGAAGGGAGTGGCGGGGAGAAAACATTCAGTACTTC,CASRREWRGENIQYF
-,-,TRBJ2-7,12,TRBV10-3,TGTGCCTCCCAGGGTAGCTCCTACGAGCAGTACTTC,CASQGSSYEQYF
-,TRBD2,TRBJ2-1,13,TRBV29-1,TGCAGCGTTGATTTAGCGGGAACCAATGAGCAGTTCTTC,CSVDLAGTNEQFF
-,TRBD2,TRBJ2-1,15,TRBV6-4,TGTGCCAGCAGTGCGGGGACTAGCGGCTTTGAGGAGCAGTTCTTC,CASSAGTSGFEEQFF
-,TRBD1,TRBJ2-7,15,TRBV5-1,TGCGCCAGCAGCTTCCGGGACAGGGTAATCGACGAGCAGTACTTC,CASSFRDRVIDEQYF
-,TRBD1,TRBJ2-3,17,TRBV18,TGTGCCAGCTCACCACCCAAGGGACAGGGGGTTACAGATACGCAGTATTTT,CASSPPKGQGVTDTQYF
-,TRBD2,TRBJ2-1,17,TRBV6-2/TRBV6-3,TGTGCCAGCAGTTACTCGACTAGCGGGAGGGGGATGAATGAGCAGTTCTTC,CASSYSTSGRGMNEQFF
once,-,TRBJ1-5,13,TRBV9,TGTGCCAGCAGCGTAGACGGGAATCAGCCCCAGCATTTT,CASSVDGNQPQHF
-,TRBD2,TRBJ2-2,15,TRBV10-3,TGTGCCATCAGGGCTAGCGGGAGGAGGACCGGGGAGCTGTTTTTT,CAIRASGRRTGELFF
once,-,TRBJ1-6,17,TRBV10-2,TGCGCCAGCAGTGGGCGCGGGGAGGTGCCCTATAATTCACCCCTCCACTTT,CASSGRGEVPYNSPLHF
-,TRBD2,TRBJ2-4,16,TRBV11-3,TGTGCCAGCAGCCCCAAGCGGGAGGGGGGTAAAAACATTCAGTACTTC,CASSPKREGGKNIQYF
-,TRBD2,TRBJ2-2,14,TRBV6-5,TGTGCCAGCAAGCGGGAGTGGAGCACCGGGGAGCTGTTTTTT,CASKREWSTGELFF
-,TRBD1,TRBJ1-3,14,TRBV13,TGTGCCAGCAGCGCCGGACAGGCTGGAAACACCATATATTTT,CASSAGQAGNTIYF
-,TRBD2,TRBJ2-5,15,TRBV5-1,TGCGCCAGCAGCGCCCCTAGCGGGAGGAAAGAGACCCAGTACTTC,CASSAPSGRKETQYF
-,TRBD1,TRBJ1-2,14,TRBV28,TGTGCCAGCAGTTTAAGGGGGCCTAACTATGGCTACACCTTC,CASSLRGPNYGYTF
-,-,TRBJ2-1,14,TRBV10-1,TGCGCCAACAGTGAGTCGGAGGCCTACAATGAGCAGTTCTTC,CANSESEAYNEQFF
-,TRBD2,TRBJ2-7,16,TRBV5-6,TGTGCCAGCAGCCCTCAGACTAGCGGGAGTTCCCACGAGCAGTACTTC,CASSPQTSGSSHEQYF
few,TRBD1,TRBJ1-6,15,TRBV4-1,TGCGCCAGCAGCCAAGCGGGACAGGCTAATTCACCCCTCCACTTT,CASSQAGQANSPLHF
-,-,TRBJ2-7,14,TRBV30,TGTGCCTGGTCACGAGGCGGGAAAGCCTACGAGCAGTACTTC,CAWSRGGKAYEQYF
-,-,TRBJ2-7,12,TRBV24-1,TGTGCCACCAGTGATTTCAACTACGAGCAGTACTTC,CATSDFNYEQYF
-,-,TRBJ1-2,13,TRBV7-2,TGTGCCAGCAGCTTCGAGCCAGGGAATGGCTACACCTTC,CASSFEPGNGYTF
-,-,TRBJ2-3,15,TRBV2,TGTGCCAGCAGTTCCTCACGGACTAGCACAGATACGCAGTATTTT,CASSSSRTSTDTQYF
-,-,TRBJ2-1,14,TRBV5-5,TGTGCCAGCAGCCGAGCTTCAGCGGGCAATGAGCAGTTCTTC,CASSRASAGNEQFF
-,TRBD2,TRBJ2-1,15,TRBV6-5,TGTGCCAGCAGTTACGGTCTAGCGGGACGGGATGAGCAGTTCTTC,CASSYGLAGRDEQFF
-,-,TRBJ2-3,15,TRBV6-2/TRBV6-3,TGTGCCAGCAGTTATGTTCAACTCACCACAGATACGCAGTATTTT,CASSYVQLTTDTQYF
-,TRBD1,TRBJ1-2,14,TRBV9,TGTGCCAGCAGCGTAGAAATACAGGGGAATGGCTACACCTTC,CASSVEIQGNGYTF
-,TRBD1,TRBJ2-3,15,TRBV19,TGTGCCAGTAGTTACCGGGACAGCACATCAGATACGCAGTATTTT,CASSYRDSTSDTQYF
-,TRBD1,TRBJ2-6,15,TRBV28,TGTGCCACGGACAGGTCGAGCTCTGGGGCCAACGTCCTGACTTTC,CATDRSSSGANVLTF
-,TRBD2,TRBJ2-1,17,TRBV10-3,TGTGCCATCAGTGAGTCCGAGGGGCGGGAGGGCCGATATGAGCAGTTCTTC,CAISESEGREGRYEQFF
-,-,TRBJ1-1,12,TRBV30,TGTGCCTGGAACGGGGGAGGGCCTGAAGCTTTCTTT,CAWNGGGPEAFF
-,TRBD2,TRBJ2-5,15,TRBV7-9,TGTGCCAGCAGCTCATCCCGGACTAGCTTGGAGACCCAGTACTTC,CASSSSRTSLETQYF
-,-,TRBJ1-5,16,TRBV24-1,TGTGCCACCAGTGATCAGCCCGGGTCCCGAGCAATGCCCCAGCATTTT,CATSDQPGSRAMPQHF
once,-,TRBJ1-1,13,TRBV11-3,TGTGCCAGCAGCCGAGAGGTGAACACTGAAGCTTTCTTT,CASSREVNTEAFF
-,TRBD1,TRBJ2-7,14,TRBV18,TGTGCCAGCTCACCGGGGACAGGGCCGGGCGAGCAGTACTTC,CASSPGTGPGEQYF
-,-,TRBJ1-5,13,TRBV25-1,TGTGCCAGCAGTGTACAGGGAAATCAGCCCCAGCATTTT,CASSVQGNQPQHF
-,-,TRBJ2-1,15,TRBV9,TGTGCCAGCAGCGTAGGCGGGACGTCCTACAATGAGCAGTTCTTC,CASSVGGTSYNEQFF
once,-,TRBJ1-3,17,TRBV5-1,TGCGCCAGCAGCTTGGGTCCGGCAGGGCCTATTGGAAACACCATATATTTT,CASSLGPAGPIGNTIYF
-,-,TRBJ2-7,14,TRBV6-2/TRBV6-3,TGTGCCAGCAGTCGGACATACGGTTCCTACGAGCAGTACTTC,CASSRTYGSYEQYF
-,-,TRBJ2-7,12,TRBV11-2,TGTGCCAGCAGCCCAGCCCGGGACGAGCAGTACTTC,CASSPARDEQYF
-,TRBD1,TRBJ1-1,14,TRBV28,TGTGCCAGCAGTTTAGCAGGGGGCAACACTGAAGCTTTCTTT,CASSLAGGNTEAFF
-,-,TRBJ1-1,14,TRBV28,TGTGCCAGCAATCCCCCTGGGGGGTTTACTGAAGCTTTCTTT,CASNPPGGFTEAFF
once,-,TRBJ2-7,13,TRBV3-1/TRBV3-2,TGTGCCAGCAGCCAACAGTCCTCCTACGAGCAGTACTTC,CASSQQSSYEQYF
once,TRBD2,TRBJ2-1,17,TRBV7-2,TGTGCCAGCAGCTTAGTCGCGGCTAGCGGGAGGGCTAATGAGCAGTTCTTC,CASSLVAASGRANEQFF
-,TRBD1,TRBJ2-3,15,TRBV30,TGTGCCTGGTCCGAGGGGGCGCAAAGCACAGATACGCAGTATTTT,CAWSEGAQSTDTQYF
-,-,TRBJ2-1,15,TRBV7-8,TGTGCCAGCAGCTTAGTCCGGACAGACTACAATGAGCAGTTCTTC,CASSLVRTDYNEQFF
-,-,TRBJ2-1,14,TRBV7-3,TGTGCCAGCAGCTTAGCGGGACTTTCCAATGAGCAGTTCTTC,CASSLAGLSNEQFF
-,-,TRBJ1-5,14,TRBV6-5,TGTGCCAGCAGCTCTGGGGGGGACAATCAGCCCCAGCATTTT,CASSSGGDNQPQHF
once,-,TRBJ1-5,15,TRBV9,TGTGCCAGCAGCGGAACAGGCTATAGCAATCAGCCCCAGCATTTT,CASSGTGYSNQPQHF